The 15 T cell receptor beta chains reported below all come from one sample, sequenced in a study of cytomegalovirus exposure and HLA in healthy donors. Vbeta (60) and Jbeta (13) primers were used in the PCR. This table comes from immunoSEQ multiplex PCR, and its TCRdb copy is limited to in-frame clones, with some not included. The data show 100,000 to 140,000 clones, less than 85% seen once. The sample consisted of PBMCs. These receptors came from a woman in her forties in good health and CMV-seropositive.

The V and J genes are TRBV29-1 and TRBJ1-2; 7 nucleotides agree with TRBD1. CDR3 length: 13 residues. Germline V gene data show CDR1 as SQVTM and CDR2 as ANQGSEA. V was clipped by 4 bases and J by 8 bases; unmatched bases: 10. The CDR3 reads CSVVGTAGRGYTF. CDR3 bases: TGCAGCGTTGTCGGGACAGCCGGTCGGGGCTACACCTTC. Filled out from reference TRBV29-1 and TRBJ1-2, the complete variable domain reads SAVISQKPSRDICQRGTSLTIQCQVDSQVTMMFWYRQQPGQSLTLIATANQGSEATYESGFVIDKFPISRPNLTFSTLTVSNMSPEDSSIYLCSVVGTAGRGYTFGSGTRLTVV.

V gene TRBV30 combines with J gene TRBJ1-3, with D hard to call. The CDR3 sequence is 13 residues long. The V end lost 3 bases, the J end lost 2 bases, and 8 bases lay between the germline ends. The germline V gene has CDR1 GTSNPN and CDR2 SVGIG (reference sequence). The CDR3 region is CAWSRGAGNTIYF. The CDR3 region has the DNA TGTGCCTGGAGCCGGGGTGCTGGAAACACCATATATTTT.

The J gene is TRBJ1-2, the V gene TRBV9; TRBD1 is a possible D gene (5 bases). The V end lost 0 bases, the J end lost 7 bases, and 10 bases lay between the germline ends. This CDR3 is built from 13 residues. CDR1 is SGDLS and CDR2 is YYNGEE in the germline V gene. DNA of the CDR3: TGTGCCAGCAGCGTAGCAGGGATGGGTGGCTACACCTTC. It is translated as CASSVAGMGGYTF. The whole variable domain, filled in from reference TRBV9 and TRBJ1-2, reads DSGVTQTPKHLITATGQRVTLRCSPRSGDLSVYWYQQSLDQGLQFLIQYYNGEERAKGNILERFSAQQFPDLHSELNLSSLELGDSALYFCASSVAGMGGYTFGSGTRLTVV.

The rearrangement joins TRBV28 to TRBJ1-2; the D is unclear. CDR1 and CDR2 from the germline V gene are MDHEN and SYDVKM. The CDR3 totals 16 residues. The V end was cut by 8 bases, the J end by 5 bases, with 24 bases between. The CDR3 protein is CASHFTERHGLYGYTF. The CDR3, as DNA: TGTGCCAGCCACTTTACCGAACGACATGGACTATATGGCTACACCTTC.

The genes are TRBV5-1 and TRBJ2-1; TRBD1 matches 8 bases. Germline CDR1 is SGHRS and CDR2 is YFSETQ. This CDR3 has 17 residues. Trimming took 0 bases from V and 9 from J; bases not matched to a gene: 14. CDR3 in amino acids: CASSLELTGQGPSEQFF. CDR3 in DNA: TGCGCCAGCAGCTTGGAACTTACCGGACAGGGTCCCAGTGAGCAGTTCTTC.

The J gene is TRBJ1-2, the V gene TRBV6-1, with 8 bases identical to TRBD1. Germline-derived CDR1 and CDR2 are MNHNS and SASEGT. Trimming at V came to 10 bases and at J to 2 bases, leaving 6 bases not matched to a gene. The CDR3 is 13 residues long. CDR3 protein: CATRDRQNYGYTF. CDR3 DNA sequence: TGTGCCACCAGGGACAGGCAAAACTATGGCTACACCTTC.

The sample holds a few counts of this clone. This sequence joins TRBV2 and TRBJ1-5; 8 nucleotides align to TRBD1. Germline CDR1 reads SNHLY; CDR2 reads FYNNEI. The CDR3 is 15 amino acids. The V gene end was trimmed by 4 bases and the J gene end by 1 base; junction bases not matched to a gene: 3. CDR3 in amino acids: CASSVTGGSNQPQHF. The CDR3 DNA is TGTGCCAGCAGTGTTACAGGGGGGAGCAATCAGCCCCAGCATTTT. Using reference TRBV2 and TRBJ1-5 for the parts outside the CDR3, the full variable domain is EPEVTQTPSHQVTQMGQEVILRCVPISNHLYFYWYRQILGQKVEFLVSFYNNEISEKSEIFDDQFSVERPDGSNFTLKIRSTKLEDSAMYFCASSVTGGSNQPQHFGDGTRLSIL.

V usage is TRBV7-8 and J usage is TRBJ1-1, with a tentative D call TRBD1 (5 bases). CDR1 is SGHVS, CDR2 FQNEAQ, per germline. V was trimmed by 1 base and J by 1 base, leaving 7 bases between them. This CDR3 comprises 14 residues. This chain's CDR3 is CASSLGTTNTEAFF. The CDR3 nucleotides read TGTGCCAGCAGCTTAGGGACAACGAACACTGAAGCTTTCTTT.

This clone has only a few counts. The V and J genes are TRBV9 and TRBJ2-7, with D possibly TRBD1 on 5 matching bases. Germline V CDR1 and CDR2: SGDLS, YYNGEE. The CDR3 length is 12 residues. Trimming pared 3 bases from V and 3 bases from J, leaving 7 bases between. In DNA, the CDR3 is TGTGCCAGCAGCGGTCAGGGCTACGAGCAGTACTTC. This translates into CASSGQGYEQYF.

This chain connects TRBV6-5 to TRBJ1-4; D is unresolved. The V gene lost 5 bases and the J gene lost 0 bases, with 10 bases spanning the gap. CDR3 length equals 15 residues. CDR1 and CDR2 (germline): MNHEY, SVGAGI. The CDR3: CASSPDWATNEKLFF. Here the CDR3 DNA reads TGTGCCAGCAGTCCCGACTGGGCAACTAATGAAAAACTGTTTTTT.

The genes are TRBV10-3 and TRBJ1-5; 7 bases map to TRBD1. The germline CDR1 and CDR2 sequences are ENHRY and SYGVKD. Losses at the gene ends were 10 bases for V and 9 bases for J; bases not matched to a gene: 12. The CDR3 length is 13 residues. CDR3 in DNA: TGTGCCAGCCGGCAGGGGGACAGTCGGCCCCAGCATTTT. Encoded protein: CASRQGDSRPQHF.

This clone was seen only a few times. This rearrangement joins TRBV9 to TRBJ2-5; the match to TRBD1 covers 7 bases. The CDR3 is 15 amino acids. The V segment lost 1 base and the J segment 3 bases; nucleotides outside the gene matches: 6. Germline V gene sequence: CDR1 SGDLS, CDR2 YYNGEE. The CDR3 bases are TGTGCCAGCAGCGTATCCCCAACAGGGGAAGAGACCCAGTACTTC. Residues: CASSVSPTGEETQYF.

A few counts support this clone. The genes are TRBV6-1 and TRBJ2-2, with 10 bases fitting TRBD2. V trimming: 5 bases; J trimming: 5 bases; junction bases outside the gene matches: 5. This CDR3 is 15 amino acids long. Germline values: CDR1 MNHNS, CDR2 SASEGT. The CDR3 sequence is CASSILGLATGELFF. CDR3 in DNA: TGTGCCAGCAGTATCCTGGGACTAGCGACCGGGGAGCTGTTTTTT.

The chain joins TRBV19 to TRBJ2-7, with D uncertain. From germline, CDR1 is LNHDA and CDR2 SQIVND (reference sequence). This CDR3 region has 13 residues. Between the trimmed V and J ends, which lost 4 bases and 7 bases, there was a span of 14 bases. The chain's CDR3 is CASSTSSVGEQYF. For the CDR3, the DNA is TGTGCCAGTAGTACCTCAAGTGTCGGGGAGCAGTACTTC.

This clone showed up just once. The chain joins TRBV18 to TRBJ1-5; 8 bases agree with TRBD1. The CDR3 length is 17 residues. V shed 3 bases and J 6 bases; nucleotides not matched to a gene: 13. Germline CDR1 KGHSH, CDR2 LQKENI. CDR3 DNA sequence: TGTGCCAGCTCACCCAGGGGGCAATTGGGGGGCAGTCAGCCCCAGCATTTT. This codes for CASSPRGQLGGSQPQHF.